This T cell receptor beta chain was documented in a study of cytomegalovirus exposure and HLA in healthy donors. Whole-study context: Assignment to the Caucasian-associated ancestry cluster applied to around 76% of the approximately 360 genotyped donors. Study-level findings and limits: The authors later found TCR association rates varying by HLA locus, with DRB1 most and HLA-C fewest.

With respect to this clone: The target antigen is unknown.

Researchers ran the PCR with 60 Vbeta and 13 Jbeta primers. Original methodology: In a later analysis, some 10 million of 75 million to 90 million unique beta chains occurred in at least two donors. The protocol was immunoSEQ multiplex PCR, while the TCRdb copy is restricted to in-frame clones and leaves out a portion. Clone size and the V and J calls come from that table; the DNA yielded D and trimming. The profile covers some 120,000 clones, with roughly 80% appearing a single time and approximately 4% taken by the ten largest. Germline values: CDR1 SGHDT, CDR2 YYEEEE. Between the trimmed V and J ends, which lost 4 bases and 2 bases, there was a span of 20 bases. This CDR3 spans 17 amino acids.

The genes are TRBV5-6 and TRBJ2-3; D perhaps matches TRBD2 (5 bases). Sample: PBMCs. The clonotype was recovered from a man aged 18 to 29 in good health and CMV-seropositive. The CDR3 is CASSRIQVGSHTDTQYF. The CDR3 DNA follows: TGTGCCAGCAGCCGGATCCAGGTTGGGAGCCACACAGATACGCAGTATTTT.